One and the same sample provided the 21 T cell receptor beta chains below, sequenced in a study of T cells in Graves' hyperthyroidism and ophthalmopathy. It was RNA transcripts that yielded the amplified TCR beta CDR3 regions. The TCR CDR3 was amplified in a first-round RT-PCR using the HTBI primer set. TCRdb reprocessed the multiplex PCR reads via MiXCR and lists one record per CDR3 protein. The table includes about 510,000 distinct CDR3 sequences, 14% detected once. The sequenced sample consisted of blood. The receptors here all came from a woman in her thirties or forties with Graves' hyperthyroidism.

The table lists this clonotype with many counts. The V call is TRBV5-1, the J call TRBJ2-7, with TRBD1 matching 10 bases. Germline V gene sequence: CDR1 SGHRS, CDR2 YFSETQ. After removal of 5 bases from V and 2 bases from J, the junction contained 4 bases not matched to a gene. The length of the CDR3 is 14 residues. The CDR3 reads CASRAGTGAYEQYF. The CDR3, as DNA: TGCGCCAGCAGGGCCGGGACAGGGGCCTACGAGCAGTACTTC.

On this clonotype itself: One junction end disagrees with the germline gene, perhaps due to a read error. This chain links TRBV4-1 with TRBJ2-7; unclear D gene. This CDR3 spans 12 amino acids. Per the germline V gene, CDR1 is MGHRA and CDR2 is YSYEKL. In DNA form, the CDR3 reads TGCGCCAACAGCCAAGATCGGGCGGAGCAGTACTTC. Its protein product is CANSQDRAEQYF.

This clonotype appeared a single time. The genes are TRBV11-2 and TRBJ2-1; D not certain. The last part of the DNA fits TRBJ2-7 better; the J call may be wrong. The CDR3 consists of 13 residues. From germline, CDR1 is SGHAT and CDR2 FQNNGV. In nucleotides, the CDR3 is TGTGCCAGCAGTTTAATTATCAGCAATGAGCAGTACTTC. Translated: CASSLIISNEQYF.

This clonotype was found many times. The genes are TRBV12-3 or TRBV12-4 and TRBJ1-2; unclear D gene. This CDR3 spans 14 amino acids. V dropped 6 bases and J dropped 0 bases, with 11 bases sitting between them. The CDR3 bases are TGTGCCAGCAGCCAGGACGGAGCTAACTATGGCTACACCTTC. It translates to CASSQDGANYGYTF.

This clonotype showed up many times. The V and J genes are TRBV28 and TRBJ2-2, with 9 bases matching TRBD1. This CDR3 has 15 amino acids. CDR1 is MDHEN and CDR2 is SYDVKM in the germline V gene. V gave up 4 bases and J gave up 3 bases; unmatched junction bases: 3. The CDR3 DNA follows: TGTGCCAGCAGTTCTGGACAGGGGCACACCGGGGAGCTGTTTTTT. Its translation: CASSSGQGHTGELFF. The full variable domain, in which reference TRBV28 and TRBJ2-2 provide the parts outside the CDR3, is DVKVTQSSRYLVKRTGEKVFLECVQDMDHENMFWYRQDPGLGLRLIYFSYDVKMKEKGDIPEGYSVSREKKERFSLILESASTNQTSMYLCASSSGQGHTGELFFGEGSRLTVL.

This clonotype was detected many times. This chain uses TRBV7-9 with TRBJ2-7; TRBD1 matches 8 bases. The CDR3 runs 17 residues. In germline, CDR1 is SEHNR, CDR2 FQNEAQ (reference sequence). The ends lost 4 bases at V and 1 base at J; junction bases unmatched: 12. CDR3 DNA: TGTGCCAGCAGCTCCCTTGGCCCAACAGGGGGTTCCTACGAGCAGTACTTC. Encoded protein: CASSSLGPTGGSYEQYF.

This clonotype has just a few counts. The chain recombines TRBV7-9 with TRBJ2-5; 7 bases match TRBD2. V lost 5 bases, J lost 5 bases, and 8 bases stayed unmatched. CDR3 length: 14 residues. Germline CDR1 reads SEHNR; CDR2 reads FQNEAQ (reference sequence). CDR3 sequence: CASSHRGRSETQYF. Here the CDR3 DNA reads TGTGCCAGCAGCCACCGCGGGAGATCGGAGACCCAGTACTTC.

CDR3 residues: CASSFGDRGATEAFF. The DNA for the CDR3 is TGTGCCAGCAGCTTCGGGGACAGGGGAGCCACTGAAGCTTTCTTT. The V gene is TRBV9, the J gene TRBJ1-1; 10 positions match TRBD1. The CDR3 is 15 amino acids. V gave up 4 bases and J gave up 4 bases; unmatched junction bases: 7. From germline, CDR1 is SGDLS and CDR2 YYNGEE.

This clonotype was counted ten times or more. The J gene is TRBJ2-3, the V gene TRBV3-1, with TRBD1 as a possible D gene (5 bases). V dropped 0 bases and J dropped 3 bases, with 16 bases sitting between them. Germline lookup yields CDR1 LGHDT and CDR2 YNNKEL (reference sequence). This CDR3 region has 17 residues. The CDR3 DNA reads TGTGCCAGCAGCCAAGAATGGGGCCAAAGCCTAACAGATACGCAGTATTTT. Translated: CASSQEWGQSLTDTQYF.

The chain carries TRBV28 and TRBJ1-4; D is undetermined. Germline values: CDR1 MDHEN, CDR2 SYDVKM. V lost 6 bases and J 0 bases, leaving 14 bases between the germline ends. The CDR3 is made up of 16 amino acids. In DNA form, the CDR3 reads TGTGCCAGCAGCCCCCTGAGACCTGCAACTAATGAAAAACTGTTTTTT. Residues: CASSPLRPATNEKLFF.

A few counts support this clonotype. The chain has TRBV5-1 and TRBJ2-7; D is tentatively TRBD1 or TRBD2 (5 bases each). The CDR3 has 15 residues. Between the trimmed V and J ends, which lost 5 bases and 0 bases, there was a span of 15 bases. CDR1 and CDR2 from the germline V gene are SGHRS and YFSETQ. The chain's CDR3 is CASRTDRGLSYEQYF. The CDR3 DNA reads TGCGCCAGCAGGACCGACAGAGGGCTCTCCTACGAGCAGTACTTC.

This clonotype has more than one count but fewer than ten. This chain joins TRBV9 and TRBJ2-7; D call uncertain. The CDR3 is made up of 14 amino acids. The germline V gene encodes CDR1 SGDLS and CDR2 YYNGEE. V lost 4 bases and J lost 3, with 14 bases in between. The CDR3 region is CASSYSWSVYEQYF. The CDR3 DNA is TGTGCCAGCAGCTACAGCTGGAGTGTCTACGAGCAGTACTTC.

The table lists this clonotype with many counts. The chain has TRBV20-1 and TRBJ2-1; D not resolved. The V gene lost 0 bases and the J gene lost 6 bases, with 12 bases spanning the gap. CDR1 is DFQATT, CDR2 SNEGSKA, per germline (reference sequence). CDR3 length: 14 residues. The CDR3 is CSARDDDLRNEQFF. The CDR3 bases are TGCAGTGCTAGAGATGACGACCTACGCAATGAGCAGTTCTTC.

This clonotype was counted ten times or more. J is TRBJ1-2 and V is TRBV30; maybe TRBD1 (6 bases). The CDR3 spans 12 residues. The V gene lost 5 bases and the J gene lost 10 bases, with 17 bases spanning the gap. Germline V lookup: CDR1 GTSNPN, CDR2 SVGIG (reference sequence). CDR3 residues: CAWSGVPSNYTF. CDR3 DNA: TGTGCCTGGTCAGGGGTTCCGAGTAACTACACCTTC. The full variable domain, rest sourced from reference TRBV30 and TRBJ1-2, is SQTIHQWPATLVQPVGSPLSLECTVEGTSNPNLYWYRQAAGRGLQLLFYSVGIGQISSEVPQNLSASRPQDRQFILSSKKLLLSDSGFYLCAWSGVPSNYTFGSGTRLTVV.

The chain employs TRBV12-3 or TRBV12-4 and TRBJ1-2; 8 bases are a match to TRBD1. The CDR3 is 16 residues long. V gave up 2 bases and J gave up 1 base; unmatched junction bases: 6. The CDR3 sequence is CASSLLNRGSNYGYTF. CDR3 nucleotides: TGTGCCAGCAGTTTACTGAACAGGGGGAGTAACTATGGCTACACCTTC.

The rearrangement joins TRBV2 to TRBJ1-6, with 11 bases that match TRBD1. Germline CDR1 and CDR2: SNHLY and FYNNEI. The CDR3 consists of 15 residues. V shed 5 bases, J shed 8 bases, and the junction held 5 bases outside the gene matches. CDR3 region: CASSRRDRGDSPLHF. The CDR3 coding sequence is TGTGCCAGCAGTAGACGGGACAGGGGGGATTCACCCCTCCACTTT.

This clonotype was detected many times. CDR3 amino acids: CSARGGFGDFSYNEQFF. The CDR3 DNA is TGCAGTGCTAGAGGCGGATTTGGCGACTTCTCCTACAATGAGCAGTTCTTC. The chain combines TRBV20-1 with TRBJ2-1; no clear D. From germline, CDR1 is DFQATT and CDR2 SNEGSKA (reference sequence). The germline V and J ends were trimmed by 1 base and 0 bases, with 16 bases remaining between them. This CDR3 is 17 amino acids long.

In this sample, this clonotype turned up a few times. The rearrangement links TRBV6-5 to TRBJ2-3; D uncertain. The ends were cut back, 2 bases at V and 5 bases at J, with 11 bases in the middle. Germline CDR1 MNHEY, CDR2 SVGAGI. CDR3 length equals 14 residues. This chain's CDR3 is CASSYVAFEDTQYF. The CDR3 DNA is TGTGCCAGCAGTTACGTCGCCTTTGAAGATACGCAGTATTTT.

The rearrangement joins TRBV5-1 to TRBJ2-4; tentative D call: TRBD1 (5 bases). This CDR3 is 16 amino acids long. Germline V gives CDR1 SGHRS, CDR2 YFSETQ. V was trimmed by 0 bases and J by 1 base, leaving 11 bases between them. DNA for the CDR3: TGCGCCAGCAGCTTGGGGGGCAAAGGGGCCAAAAACATTCAGTACTTC. It yields the protein CASSLGGKGAKNIQYF.

The genes are TRBV7-9 and TRBJ1-2, with D unclear. Germline V gene sequence: CDR1 SEHNR, CDR2 FQNEAQ (reference sequence). The germline V and J ends were trimmed by 5 bases and 3 bases, with 19 bases remaining between them. This CDR3 is built from 16 residues. This CDR3 reads CASSPPSAVRYYGYTF. CDR3 nucleotides: TGTGCCAGCAGCCCCCCGTCGGCGGTCCGGTACTATGGCTACACCTTC. The whole variable domain, filled in from reference TRBV7-9 and TRBJ1-2, reads DTGVSQNPRHKITKRGQNVTFRCDPISEHNRLYWYRQTLGQGPEFLTYFQNEAQLEKSRLLSDRFSAERPKGSFSTLEIQRTEQGDSAMYLCASSPPSAVRYYGYTFGSGTRLTVV.

This clonotype was observed a few times. This rearrangement joins TRBV9 to TRBJ2-7; TRBD1 matches 7 bases. The germline CDR1 and CDR2 sequences are SGDLS and YYNGEE. With V trimmed by 3 bases and J by 1 base, 7 bases remained unmatched. The CDR3 length is 15 residues. CDR3 amino acids: CASSADGTVSYEQYF. The CDR3 DNA follows: TGTGCCAGCAGCGCAGACGGGACAGTATCCTACGAGCAGTACTTC.